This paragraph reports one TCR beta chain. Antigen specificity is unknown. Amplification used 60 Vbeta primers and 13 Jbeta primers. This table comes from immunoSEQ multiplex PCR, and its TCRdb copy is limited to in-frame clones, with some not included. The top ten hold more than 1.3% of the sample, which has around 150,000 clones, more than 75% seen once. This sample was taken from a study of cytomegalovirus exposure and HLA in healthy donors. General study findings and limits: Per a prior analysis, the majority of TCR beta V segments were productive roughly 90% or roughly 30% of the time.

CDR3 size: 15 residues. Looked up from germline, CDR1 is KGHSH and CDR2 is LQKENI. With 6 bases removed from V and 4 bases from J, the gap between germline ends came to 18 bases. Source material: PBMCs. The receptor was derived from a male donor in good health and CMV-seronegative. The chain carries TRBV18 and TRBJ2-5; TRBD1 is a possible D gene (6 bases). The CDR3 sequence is CASSVSPTGGETQYF. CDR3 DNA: TGTGCCAGCTCCGTCTCCCCGACAGGCGGAGAGACCCAGTACTTC.